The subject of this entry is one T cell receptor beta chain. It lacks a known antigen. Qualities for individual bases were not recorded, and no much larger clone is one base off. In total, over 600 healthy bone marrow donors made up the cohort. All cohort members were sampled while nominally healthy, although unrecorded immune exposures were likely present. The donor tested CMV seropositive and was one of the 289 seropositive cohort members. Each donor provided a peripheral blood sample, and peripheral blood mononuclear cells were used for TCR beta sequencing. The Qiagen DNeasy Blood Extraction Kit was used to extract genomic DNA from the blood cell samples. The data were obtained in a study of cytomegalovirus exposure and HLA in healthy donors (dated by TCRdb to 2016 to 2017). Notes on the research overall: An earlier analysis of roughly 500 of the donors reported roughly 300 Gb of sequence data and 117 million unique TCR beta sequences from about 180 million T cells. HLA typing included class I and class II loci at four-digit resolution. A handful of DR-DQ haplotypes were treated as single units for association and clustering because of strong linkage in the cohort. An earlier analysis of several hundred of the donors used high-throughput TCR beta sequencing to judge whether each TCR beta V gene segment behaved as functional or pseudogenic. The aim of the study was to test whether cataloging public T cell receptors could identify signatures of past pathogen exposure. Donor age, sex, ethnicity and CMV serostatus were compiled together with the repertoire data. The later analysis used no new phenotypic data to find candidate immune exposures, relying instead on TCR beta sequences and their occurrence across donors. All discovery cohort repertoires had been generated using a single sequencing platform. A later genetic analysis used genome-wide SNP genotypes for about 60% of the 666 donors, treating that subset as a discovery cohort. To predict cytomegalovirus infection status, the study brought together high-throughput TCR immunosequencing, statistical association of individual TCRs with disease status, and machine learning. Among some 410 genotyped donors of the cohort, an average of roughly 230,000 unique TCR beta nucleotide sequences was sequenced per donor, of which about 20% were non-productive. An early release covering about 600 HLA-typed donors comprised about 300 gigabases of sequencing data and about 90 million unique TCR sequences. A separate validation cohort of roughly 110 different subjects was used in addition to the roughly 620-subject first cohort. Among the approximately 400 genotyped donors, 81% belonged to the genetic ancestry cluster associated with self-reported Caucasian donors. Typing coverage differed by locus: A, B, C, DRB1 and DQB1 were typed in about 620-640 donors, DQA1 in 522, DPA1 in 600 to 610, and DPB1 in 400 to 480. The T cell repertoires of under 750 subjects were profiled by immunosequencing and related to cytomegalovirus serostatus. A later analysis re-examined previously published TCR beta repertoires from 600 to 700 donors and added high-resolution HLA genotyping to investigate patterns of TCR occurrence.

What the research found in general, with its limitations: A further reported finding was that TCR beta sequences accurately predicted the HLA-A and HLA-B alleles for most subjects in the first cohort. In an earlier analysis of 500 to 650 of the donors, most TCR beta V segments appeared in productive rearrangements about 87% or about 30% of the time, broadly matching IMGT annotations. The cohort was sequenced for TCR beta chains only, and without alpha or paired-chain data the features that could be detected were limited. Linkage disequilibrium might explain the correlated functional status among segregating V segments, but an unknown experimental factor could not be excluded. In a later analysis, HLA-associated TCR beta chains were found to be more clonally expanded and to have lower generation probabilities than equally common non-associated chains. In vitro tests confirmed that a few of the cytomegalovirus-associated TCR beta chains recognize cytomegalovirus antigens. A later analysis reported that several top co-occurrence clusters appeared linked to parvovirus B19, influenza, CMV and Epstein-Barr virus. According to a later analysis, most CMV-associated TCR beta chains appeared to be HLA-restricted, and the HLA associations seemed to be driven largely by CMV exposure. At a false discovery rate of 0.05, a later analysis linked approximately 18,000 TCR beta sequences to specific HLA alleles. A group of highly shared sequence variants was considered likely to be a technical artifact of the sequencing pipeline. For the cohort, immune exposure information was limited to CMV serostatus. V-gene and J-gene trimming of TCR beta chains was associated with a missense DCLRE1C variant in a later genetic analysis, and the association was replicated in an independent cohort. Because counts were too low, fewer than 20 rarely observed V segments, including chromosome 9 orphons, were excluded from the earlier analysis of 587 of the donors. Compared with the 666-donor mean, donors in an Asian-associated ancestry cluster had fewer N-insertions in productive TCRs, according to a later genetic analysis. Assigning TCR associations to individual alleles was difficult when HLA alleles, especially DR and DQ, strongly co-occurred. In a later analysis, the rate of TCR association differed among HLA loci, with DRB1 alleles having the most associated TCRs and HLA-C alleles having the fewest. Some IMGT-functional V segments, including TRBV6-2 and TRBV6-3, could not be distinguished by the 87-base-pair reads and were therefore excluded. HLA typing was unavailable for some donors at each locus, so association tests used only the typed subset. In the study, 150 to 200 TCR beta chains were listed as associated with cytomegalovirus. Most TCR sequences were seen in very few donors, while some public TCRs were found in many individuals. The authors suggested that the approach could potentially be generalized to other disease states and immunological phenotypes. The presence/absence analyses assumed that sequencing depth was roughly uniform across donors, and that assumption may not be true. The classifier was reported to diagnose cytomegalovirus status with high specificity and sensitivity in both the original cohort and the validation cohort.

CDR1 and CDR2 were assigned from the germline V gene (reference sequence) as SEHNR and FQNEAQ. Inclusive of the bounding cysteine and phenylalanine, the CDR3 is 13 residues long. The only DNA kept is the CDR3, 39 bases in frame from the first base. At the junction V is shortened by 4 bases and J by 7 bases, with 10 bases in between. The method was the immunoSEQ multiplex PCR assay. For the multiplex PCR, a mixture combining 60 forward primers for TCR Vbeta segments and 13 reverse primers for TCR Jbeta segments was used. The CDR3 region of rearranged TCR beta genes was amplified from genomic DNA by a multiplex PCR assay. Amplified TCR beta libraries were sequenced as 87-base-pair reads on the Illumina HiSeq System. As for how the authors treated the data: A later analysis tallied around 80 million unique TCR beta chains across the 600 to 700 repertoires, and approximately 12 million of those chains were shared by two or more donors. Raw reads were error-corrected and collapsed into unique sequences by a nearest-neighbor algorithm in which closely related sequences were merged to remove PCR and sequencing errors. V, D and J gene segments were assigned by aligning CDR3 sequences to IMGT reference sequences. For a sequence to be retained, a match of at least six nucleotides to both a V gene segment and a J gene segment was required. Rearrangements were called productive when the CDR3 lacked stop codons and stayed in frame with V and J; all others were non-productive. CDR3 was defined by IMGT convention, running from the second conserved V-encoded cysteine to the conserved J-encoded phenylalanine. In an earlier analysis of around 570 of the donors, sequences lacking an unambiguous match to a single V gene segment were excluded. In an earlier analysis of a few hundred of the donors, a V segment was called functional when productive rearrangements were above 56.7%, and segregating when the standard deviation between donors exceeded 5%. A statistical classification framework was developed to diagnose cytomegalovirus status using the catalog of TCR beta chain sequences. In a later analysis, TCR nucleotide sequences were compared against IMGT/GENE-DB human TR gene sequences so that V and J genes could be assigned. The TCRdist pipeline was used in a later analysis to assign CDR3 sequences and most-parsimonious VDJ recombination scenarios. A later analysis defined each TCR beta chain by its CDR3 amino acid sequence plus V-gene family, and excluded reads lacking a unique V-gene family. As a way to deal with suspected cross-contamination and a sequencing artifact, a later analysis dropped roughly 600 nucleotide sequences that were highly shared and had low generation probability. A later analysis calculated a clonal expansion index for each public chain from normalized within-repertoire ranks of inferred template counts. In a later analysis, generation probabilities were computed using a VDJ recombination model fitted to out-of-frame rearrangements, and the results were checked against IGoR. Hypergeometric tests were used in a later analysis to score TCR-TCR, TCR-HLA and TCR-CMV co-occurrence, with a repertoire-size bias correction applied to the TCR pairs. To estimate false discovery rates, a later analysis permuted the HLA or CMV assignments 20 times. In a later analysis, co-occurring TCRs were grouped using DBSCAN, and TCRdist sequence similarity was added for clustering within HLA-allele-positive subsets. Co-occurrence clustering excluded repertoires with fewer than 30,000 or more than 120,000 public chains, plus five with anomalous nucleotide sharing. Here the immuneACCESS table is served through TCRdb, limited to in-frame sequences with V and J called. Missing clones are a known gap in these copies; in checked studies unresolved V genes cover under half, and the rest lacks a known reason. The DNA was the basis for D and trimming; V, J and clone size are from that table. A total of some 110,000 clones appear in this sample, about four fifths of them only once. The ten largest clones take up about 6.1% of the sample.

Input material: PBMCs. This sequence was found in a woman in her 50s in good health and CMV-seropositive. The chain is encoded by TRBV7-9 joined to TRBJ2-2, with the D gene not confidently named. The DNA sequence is TGTGCCAGCAGCTATACACGTAACGGGGAGCTGTTTTTT. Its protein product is CASSYTRNGELFF.